This TCR beta chain was retrieved from a study of T cells in Graves' hyperthyroidism and ophthalmopathy. Findings of the study overall: A model using 13 V-J features told ophthalmopathy apart from stable hyperthyroidism.

Lactation, pregnancy, other autoimmune disease or uncontrolled infection led to exclusion of patients. The CDR3 spans 14 residues. Between the trimmed V and J ends, which lost 3 bases and 5 bases, there was a span of 13 bases. This clonotype occurred a few times. Its antigen is not known. Amplified TCR beta CDR3 regions derived from RNA transcripts. Initially, a first-round RT-PCR of the TCR CDR3 employed the HTBI primer set. TCRdb ran MiXCR on the multiplex PCR reads and lists one entry per CDR3 protein. The table lists roughly 500,000 distinct CDR3 sequences, 46% of them singletons. The sample consisted of peripheral blood or thyroid tissue (not recorded which). This clonotype was sampled from an adult woman with Graves' disease, either hyperthyroidism or ophthalmopathy (not recorded which). The chain has TRBV12-3 or TRBV12-4 and TRBJ1-2; D is possibly TRBD1 (5 bases). CDR3 DNA: TGTGCCAGCAGTTTCGGCAGGGCCCGGTATGGCTACACCTTC. Translated: CASSFGRARYGYTF.